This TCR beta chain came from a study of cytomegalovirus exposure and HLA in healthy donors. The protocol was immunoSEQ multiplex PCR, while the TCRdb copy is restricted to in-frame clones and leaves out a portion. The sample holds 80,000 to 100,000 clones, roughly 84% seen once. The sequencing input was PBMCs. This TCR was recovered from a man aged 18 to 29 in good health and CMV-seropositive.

The CDR3 loop is CASSLVEGGNIQYF. Written as DNA, the CDR3 is TGTGCCAGCAGCTTAGTAGAGGGCGGAAACATTCAGTACTTC. The gene calls are TRBV7-6 and TRBJ2-4, with D possibly TRBD2 on 5 matching bases. In germline, CDR1 is SGHVS, CDR2 FNYEAQ. The germline V and J ends were trimmed by 1 base and 6 bases, with 10 bases remaining between them. This CDR3 region has 14 residues.